Listed below are T cell receptor beta chains from one sample, sequenced in a study of cytomegalovirus exposure and HLA in healthy donors. Using immunoSEQ multiplex PCR, the repertoire was profiled, and TCRdb retains in-frame clones only, with some absent. Its table lists around 140,000 clones. Sequenced input: PBMCs. The receptors stem from a middle-aged woman in good health and CMV-seronegative. The CDR3 runs from the conserved cysteine through the conserved F or W. D genes are given only for firm matches.

>NA|TRBJ2-2|TRBV10-3
TGTGCCATCAGACAGGGCACCGGGGAGCTGTTTTTT
CAIRQGTGELFF
>NA|TRBJ2-7|TRBV19
TGTGCCAGTAGTAGATCCCCCGGGGACTCCTACGAGCAGTACTTC
CASSRSPGDSYEQYF
>NA|TRBJ1-3|TRBV9
TGTGCCAGCAGCCTGACAGGTTTCCTCTCTGGAAACACCATATATTTT
CASSLTGFLSGNTIYF
>TRBD1|TRBJ2-3|TRBV7-2
TGTGCCAGCAGCCCCCGACAGGGGTGGACAGATACGCAGTATTTT
CASSPRQGWTDTQYF
>NA|TRBJ2-1|TRBV4-3
TGCGCCAGCAGCCAAGTAGGTTACGGGAGCAATGAGCAGTTCTTC
CASSQVGYGSNEQFF
>NA|TRBJ2-7|TRBV6-5
TGTGCCAGCGTGAGAGGTGCTCCCTACGAGCAGTACTTC
CASVRGAPYEQYF
>NA|TRBJ2-3|TRBV11-2
TGTGCCAGCAGTAGACGGGGGAGCACAGATACGCAGTATTTT
CASSRRGSTDTQYF
>NA|TRBJ1-1|TRBV7-9
TGTGCCAGCAGCTTAGTTACAGTGAACACTGAAGCTTTCTTT
CASSLVTVNTEAFF
>NA|TRBJ1-2|TRBV7-2
TGTGCCAGCAGCTTAGGGGCAGGGGCTAACTATGGCTACACCTTC
CASSLGAGANYGYTF
>NA|TRBJ1-5|TRBV6-1
TGTGCCAGCACCAAAAATAGCAATCAGCCCCAGCATTTT
CASTKNSNQPQHF
>TRBD1|TRBJ1-1|TRBV28
TGTGCCAGCACCGCGGGACAGGGAAGGGCTGAAGCTTTCTTT
CASTAGQGRAEAFF
>TRBD2|TRBJ2-1|TRBV6-5
TGTGCCAGCAGTTACTCGAGTGCTAGCGGTTACAATGAGCAGTTCTTC
CASSYSSASGYNEQFF
>TRBD1|TRBJ2-7|TRBV6-5
TGTGCCAGCAGTTACTCTTTGACAGGGGCAGGGTACGAGCAGTACTTC
CASSYSLTGAGYEQYF
>TRBD2|TRBJ2-5|TRBV9
TGTGCCAGCTCCCGGGCCGCGGGGGGCAGGGAGACCCAGTACTTC
CASSRAAGGRETQYF
>NA|TRBJ1-4|TRBV19
TGTGCCAGTAGTAAGGGAGGGTCGGTGTCTAATGAAAAACTGTTTTTT
CASSKGGSVSNEKLFF
>TRBD1|TRBJ1-2|TRBV5-1
TGCGCCAGCAGCTTGGCGACAGGGGGCGACTATGGCTACACCTTC
CASSLATGGDYGYTF
>TRBD1|TRBJ1-3|TRBV29-1
TGCAGCGTCCACGTGACAGGGGGAAACACCATATATTTT
CSVHVTGGNTIYF
>TRBD1|TRBJ1-6|TRBV4-2
TGTGCCAGCAGCCAAGATGAGGGGACAGGGGGATCACCCCTCCACTTT
CASSQDEGTGGSPLHF
>TRBD1|TRBJ1-1|TRBV10-3
TGTGCCATCAGTGATCTGGACAGGGGGAACACTGAAGCTTTCTTT
CAISDLDRGNTEAFF
>TRBD1|TRBJ1-1|TRBV10-3
TGTGCCATCAGTCTGACAGGGGAGAACACTGAAGCTTTCTTT
CAISLTGENTEAFF
>TRBD1|TRBJ2-3|TRBV7-2
TGTGCCAGCAGTCCAGGGGGCGTACGCACAGATACGCAGTATTTT
CASSPGGVRTDTQYF
>NA|TRBJ1-2|TRBV7-3
TGTGCCAGCAGCTTAACCCTGATACAGGGAGATGGCTACACCTTC
CASSLTLIQGDGYTF
>NA|TRBJ2-7|TRBV11-2
TGTGCCAGCAGCCACGGGGGACCCTGGGGACAGCAGTACTTC
CASSHGGPWGQQYF
>NA|TRBJ2-4|TRBV2
TGTGCCAGCAGTGAATCCGGGGGATTTGGGAACATTCAGTACTTC
CASSESGGFGNIQYF
>TRBD2|TRBJ2-5|TRBV5-1
TGCGCCAGCAGCTTGGTCGCTAGCGGGGGACAAGAGACCCAGTACTTC
CASSLVASGGQETQYF
>NA|TRBJ1-3|TRBV4-2
TGTGCCAGCAGCCAAGGAGCCATCGGACAGATCTCTGGAAACACTATATATTTT
CASSQGAIGQISGNTIYF
>TRBD2|TRBJ2-7|TRBV7-2
TGTGCCAGCAGCCCGAGCGGGGCATTATCCTACGAGCAGTACTTC
CASSPSGALSYEQYF
>TRBD2|TRBJ2-1|TRBV9
TGTGCCAGCAGCGTAGTTGGTAGCGGGGGTCACAATGAGCAGTTCTTC
CASSVVGSGGHNEQFF
>NA|TRBJ1-3|TRBV7-9
TGTGCCAGCAGCTTCCCCGGGTCGGGGACTGGAAACACCATATATTTT
CASSFPGSGTGNTIYF
>NA|TRBJ1-2|TRBV7-3
TGTGCCAGCAGCCCGCGACCCCTGTTGGGAGTGCAGGCTAACTATGGCTACACCTTC
CASSPRPLLGVQANYGYTF
>NA|TRBJ2-3|TRBV15
TGTGCCACCAGCAGCTACCTAGCTGCGAGGGATACGCAGTATTTT
CATSSYLAARDTQYF
>NA|TRBJ2-3|TRBV18
TGTGCCACCGGATACAGGGTGTCTTCCACAGATACGCAGTATTTT
CATGYRVSSTDTQYF
>TRBD1|TRBJ2-1|TRBV7-2
TGTGCCAGCAGCTTGGGCGCAGGGGGCAACTACAATGAGCAGTTCTTC
CASSLGAGGNYNEQFF
>NA|TRBJ1-1|TRBV29-1
TGCAGCTCAAGATGGAGGACGAACACTGAAGCTTTCTTT
CSSRWRTNTEAFF
>TRBD2|TRBJ2-1|TRBV10-3
TGTGCCACCTCTAGCGGGGGGCGCTCCTACAATGAGCAGTTCTTC
CATSSGGRSYNEQFF
>TRBD1|TRBJ2-5|TRBV5-1
TGCGCCAGCGGCGCCGGGACAGGTAACCAAGAGACCCAGTACTTC
CASGAGTGNQETQYF
>TRBD1|TRBJ2-3|TRBV9
TGTGCCAGCACCCGGGACAGGGATACAGATACGCAGTATTTT
CASTRDRDTDTQYF
>TRBD1|TRBJ1-2|TRBV19
TGTGCCAGTAGTATCGGGACAGGTCGCGACTATGGCTACACCTTC
CASSIGTGRDYGYTF
>NA|TRBJ1-2|TRBV11-2
TGTGCCAGCAGCCAGAGATCGGGGGGCGGTGGCTACACCTTC
CASSQRSGGGGYTF
>TRBD2|TRBJ2-5|TRBV6-4
TGTGCCAGCAGTGACTCCGGCGGGGGGGGCCAAGAGACCCAGTACTTC
CASSDSGGGGQETQYF
>NA|TRBJ2-5|TRBV5-1
TGCGCCAGCAGCTTGGCGGCAGGGCAAGAGACCCAGTACTTC
CASSLAAGQETQYF
>TRBD1|TRBJ2-7|TRBV6-5
TGTGCCAGCACTACTGCGACAGGGGGAGTTGACGAGCAGTACTTC
CASTTATGGVDEQYF
>NA|TRBJ2-7|TRBV11-2
TGTGCCAGCAGCTTAGGGACAATTCAGTACTTC
CASSLGTIQYF
>NA|TRBJ2-1|TRBV5-1
TGCGCCAGCAGCATTCAGGGTAGGATCTTAAATGAGCAGTTCTTC
CASSIQGRILNEQFF
>NA|TRBJ1-2|TRBV2
TGTGCCAGCAGTGAGGGTAGGGGGGGAGTCTATGGCTACACCTTC
CASSEGRGGVYGYTF
>NA|TRBJ1-3|TRBV7-2
TGTGCCAGCAGCTTAGGAGGCCCCACGTCCACCATATATTTT
CASSLGGPTSTIYF
>NA|TRBJ2-1|TRBV5-8
TGTGCCAGCAGCCGCCGGGAGTTCTTC
CASSRREFF
>NA|TRBJ1-1|TRBV7-9
TGTGCCAGCAGCTTGGGGGACATTCCCACTGAAGCTTTCTTT
CASSLGDIPTEAFF
>TRBD1|TRBJ1-6|TRBV19
TGTGCCAGTAAAACAGGGGGCGTTTCACCCCTCCACTTT
CASKTGGVSPLHF
>TRBD1|TRBJ2-5|TRBV6-1
TGTGCCAGCAGTAGGGCAGGGGGCCAAGAGACCCAGTACTTC
CASSRAGGQETQYF
>NA|TRBJ1-2|TRBV6-5
TGTGCCAGCACCAGGGTAGGCTATGGCTACACCTTC
CASTRVGYGYTF